Reported below is one T cell receptor beta chain. Other DNA sequences in the same sample also yield this CDR3. This CDR3 has 15 amino acids. CDR1 LGHDT and CDR2 YNNKEL come from the germline V gene (reference sequence). V shed 3 bases and J shed 0 bases, with 6 bases lying between them. The data originate from a study of blood T cell repertoires in COVID-19. In the source study's methods: Amplifying reference gene primers gave estimates of nucleated cell counts. This table comes from immunoSEQ multiplex PCR, and its TCRdb copy is limited to in-frame clones, with some not included. The V and J calls and the clone size are those of that table, but D and trimming were determined from the DNA. The sample has around 140,000 clones, 81% seen once.

This clonotype originated in a human donor in a cohort sampled during active COVID-19. The sample was peripheral blood. This chain joins TRBV3-1 (or the pseudogene TRBV3-2) and TRBJ1-6, with no clear D. CDR3 loop: CASSQGSSYNSPLHF. The CDR3 DNA reads as TGTGCCAGCAGCCAGGGGAGCTCCTATAATTCACCCCTCCACTTT.